A selection of T cell receptor beta chains follows, all from one sample in a study of cytomegalovirus exposure and HLA in healthy donors. The data were produced by immunoSEQ multiplex PCR, yet TCRdb's version contains in-frame clones alone and is incomplete. The sample includes roughly 300,000 clones, approximately 90% of them seen just once. Source material: PBMCs. The origin of the receptors is a woman aged 18-29 years in good health and CMV-seronegative. Both conserved end residues are part of each CDR3. A D gene is named only where the DNA matches it firmly. Only part of the rows carry a size: once, few, many, or a class if the clone is expanded.

J: TRBJ1-1
V: TRBV6-5
size: .
D: .
CDR3: CASSNPTGQRQAFF
DNA: TGTGCCAGCAGCAACCCTACCGGACAGAGACAAGCTTTCTTT

J: TRBJ2-7
V: TRBV7-2
size: .
D: TRBD2
CDR3: CASSLGGGSFSYEQYF
DNA: TGTGCCAGCAGCTTAGGAGGCGGGAGCTTCTCCTACGAGCAGTACTTC

J: TRBJ2-3
V: TRBV5-4
size: .
D: .
CDR3: CASSLAMGADTDTQYF
DNA: TGTGCCAGCAGCTTGGCCATGGGGGCGGACACAGATACGCAGTATTTT

J: TRBJ2-1
V: TRBV7-3
size: .
D: TRBD2
CDR3: CASSLESGSSYNEQFF
DNA: TGTGCCAGCAGCTTAGAGAGCGGGAGCTCCTACAATGAGCAGTTCTTC

J: TRBJ1-2
V: TRBV27
size: .
D: .
CDR3: CASSLTANYGYTF
DNA: TGTGCCAGCAGTTTGACAGCTAACTATGGCTACACCTTC

J: TRBJ2-1
V: TRBV13
size: .
D: .
CDR3: CASSLEGKGEQFF
DNA: TGTGCCAGCAGCTTAGAGGGGAAGGGTGAGCAGTTCTTC

J: TRBJ2-5
V: TRBV10-3
size: few
D: TRBD2
CDR3: CAISARLAGGEETQYF
DNA: TGTGCCATCAGTGCGCGGCTAGCGGGAGGCGAGGAGACCCAGTACTTC

J: TRBJ2-7
V: TRBV2
size: .
D: .
CDR3: CASTSSYEQYF
DNA: TGTGCCAGCACCAGTTCCTACGAGCAGTACTTC

J: TRBJ2-1
V: TRBV6-6
size: .
D: TRBD1
CDR3: CASRLGQGYNEQFF
DNA: TGTGCCAGCAGGCTAGGACAGGGCTACAATGAGCAGTTCTTC

J: TRBJ1-1
V: TRBV4-1
size: .
D: .
CDR3: CASSPVPLGAGTEAFF
DNA: TGCGCCAGCAGCCCCGTCCCATTGGGGGCGGGCACTGAAGCTTTCTTT

J: TRBJ2-5
V: TRBV5-1
size: .
D: TRBD1
CDR3: CASSLTGAPQETQYF
DNA: TGCGCCAGCAGCTTAACAGGGGCTCCCCAAGAGACCCAGTACTTC

J: TRBJ2-7
V: TRBV6-6
size: .
D: .
CDR3: CASSSPGVNNEQYF
DNA: TGTGCCAGCAGTTCCCCGGGAGTGAACAACGAGCAGTACTTC

J: TRBJ2-1
V: TRBV6-4
size: .
D: .
CDR3: CARLGGCSYNEQFF
DNA: TGTGCCAGGTTGGGGGGATGCTCCTACAATGAGCAGTTCTTC

J: TRBJ1-2
V: TRBV6-4
size: .
D: .
CDR3: CASSDPRFPNYGYTF
DNA: TGTGCCAGCAGTGACCCGAGGTTCCCTAACTATGGCTACACCTTC

J: TRBJ2-5
V: TRBV11-3
size: .
D: TRBD1
CDR3: CASSPGQGEETQYF
DNA: TGTGCCAGCAGCCCCGGACAGGGGGAAGAGACCCAGTACTTC

J: TRBJ1-2
V: TRBV28
size: .
D: .
CDR3: CASSSPGALHGYTF
DNA: TGTGCCAGCAGTTCCCCTGGGGCACTCCATGGCTACACCTTC

J: TRBJ2-5
V: TRBV19
size: .
D: .
CDR3: CASSSSGPETQYF
DNA: TGTGCCAGTAGCTCAAGCGGGCCGGAGACCCAGTACTTC

J: TRBJ1-2
V: TRBV7-2
size: once
D: TRBD1
CDR3: CASSSGAQGSYTF
DNA: TGTGCCAGCAGCTCCGGAGCACAGGGGAGCTACACCTTC

J: TRBJ2-1
V: TRBV11-1
size: .
D: .
CDR3: CASSPDFSESNNEQFF
DNA: TGTGCCAGCAGCCCCGATTTTAGCGAATCGAACAATGAGCAGTTCTTC

J: TRBJ2-6
V: TRBV30
size: few
D: .
CDR3: CAWSETGSSGANVLTF
DNA: TGTGCCTGGAGTGAAACTGGGAGCTCTGGGGCCAACGTCCTGACTTTC

J: TRBJ2-7
V: TRBV19
size: .
D: .
CDR3: CASSRTGYSYEQYF
DNA: TGTGCCAGTAGCCGAACAGGGTACTCCTACGAGCAGTACTTC

J: TRBJ1-1
V: TRBV6-5
size: .
D: .
CDR3: CASSYLQTMNTEAFF
DNA: TGTGCCAGCAGTTACTTACAGACGATGAACACTGAAGCTTTCTTT

J: TRBJ1-2
V: TRBV30
size: few
D: .
CDR3: CAWTLPGTRGYTF
DNA: TGTGCCTGGACACTCCCCGGGACAAGGGGCTACACCTTC

J: TRBJ2-1
V: TRBV9
size: .
D: TRBD1
CDR3: CASSTTPQGAGSYNEQFF
DNA: TGTGCCAGCAGCACCACCCCACAGGGGGCGGGGTCCTACAATGAGCAGTTCTTC

J: TRBJ2-1
V: TRBV7-8
size: .
D: TRBD2
CDR3: CASSVRLAGLLNEQFF
DNA: TGTGCCAGCAGCGTGCGACTAGCGGGCCTCCTTAATGAGCAGTTCTTC

J: TRBJ2-7
V: TRBV19
size: .
D: TRBD1
CDR3: CASSSGTGAFSYEQYF
DNA: TGTGCCAGTAGCAGCGGGACAGGGGCCTTCTCCTACGAGCAGTACTTC

J: TRBJ2-7
V: TRBV27
size: .
D: .
CDR3: CASSPEMTYEQYF
DNA: TGTGCCAGCAGTCCCGAGATGACCTACGAGCAGTACTTC

J: TRBJ1-1
V: TRBV4-3
size: .
D: .
CDR3: CASSQGMANTEAFF
DNA: TGCGCCAGCAGCCAAGGTATGGCGAACACTGAAGCTTTCTTT

J: TRBJ2-7
V: TRBV18
size: .
D: TRBD1
CDR3: CASSTTGASHEQYF
DNA: TGTGCCAGCTCGACGACAGGGGCATCCCACGAGCAGTACTTC

J: TRBJ2-7
V: TRBV4-1
size: .
D: .
CDR3: CASSQAGTEQYF
DNA: TGCGCCAGCAGCCAGGCTGGGACAGAGCAGTACTTC

J: TRBJ2-7
V: TRBV2
size: .
D: TRBD1
CDR3: CASSDTGAQYF
DNA: TGTGCCAGCAGTGACACAGGGGCGCAGTACTTC

J: TRBJ2-3
V: TRBV7-3
size: .
D: TRBD1
CDR3: CASSSDRGGTQYF
DNA: TGTGCCAGCAGCTCTGACAGGGGAGGTACGCAGTATTTT

J: TRBJ2-3
V: TRBV4-1
size: once
D: .
CDR3: CASSSTGSDTQYF
DNA: TGCGCCAGCAGTTCAACCGGGAGTGATACGCAGTATTTT

J: TRBJ1-2
V: TRBV27
size: .
D: .
CDR3: CASSANSGTSNGYTF
DNA: TGTGCCAGCAGTGCCAACTCCGGGACAAGCAATGGCTACACCTTC

J: TRBJ1-2
V: TRBV27
size: .
D: .
CDR3: CASSPITGPNYGYTF
DNA: TGTGCCAGCAGTCCCATAACAGGGCCTAACTATGGCTACACCTTC